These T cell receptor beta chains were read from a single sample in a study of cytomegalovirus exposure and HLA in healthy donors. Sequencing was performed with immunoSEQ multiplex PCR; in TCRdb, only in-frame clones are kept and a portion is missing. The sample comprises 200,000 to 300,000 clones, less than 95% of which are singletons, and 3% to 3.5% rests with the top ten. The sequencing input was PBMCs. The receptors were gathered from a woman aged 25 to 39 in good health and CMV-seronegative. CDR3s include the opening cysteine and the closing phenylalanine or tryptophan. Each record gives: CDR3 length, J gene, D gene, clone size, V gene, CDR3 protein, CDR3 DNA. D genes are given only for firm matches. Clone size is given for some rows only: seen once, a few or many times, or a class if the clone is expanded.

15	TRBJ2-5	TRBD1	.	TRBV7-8	CASTPIQGPAETQYF	TGTGCCAGCACCCCCATACAGGGGCCTGCGGAGACCCAGTACTTC
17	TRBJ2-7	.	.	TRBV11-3	CASSLVVDSEGSYEQYF	TGTGCCAGCAGCTTAGTAGTCGACAGTGAAGGCTCCTACGAGCAGTACTTC
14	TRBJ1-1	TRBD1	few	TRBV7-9	CASRTGERNTEAFF	TGTGCCAGCAGGACAGGGGAGAGGAACACTGAAGCTTTCTTT
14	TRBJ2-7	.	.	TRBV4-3	CASSQAAGSYEQYF	TGCGCCAGCAGCCAGGCAGCAGGATCCTACGAGCAGTACTTC
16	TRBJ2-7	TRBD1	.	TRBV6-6	CASSYEGQASSYEQYF	TGTGCCAGCAGTTACGAGGGACAGGCGAGCTCCTACGAGCAGTACTTC
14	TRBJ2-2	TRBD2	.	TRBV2	CASSSAGNSGELFF	TGTGCCAGCAGTTCAGCGGGAAACTCCGGGGAGCTGTTTTTT
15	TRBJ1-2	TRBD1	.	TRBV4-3	CASSHRDRATYGYTF	TGCGCCAGCAGCCACCGGGACAGAGCGACCTATGGCTACACCTTC
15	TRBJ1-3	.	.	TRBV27	CASSLGPVSGNTIYF	TGTGCCAGCAGTTTAGGTCCAGTCTCTGGAAACACCATATATTTT
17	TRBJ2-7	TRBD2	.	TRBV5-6	CASNRRARSGSSLGQYF	TGTGCCAGCAACCGGAGGGCCCGTAGCGGGAGTTCTTTAGGGCAGTACTTC
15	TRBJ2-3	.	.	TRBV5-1	CASSLGGIRTDTQYF	TGCGCCAGCAGCTTGGGCGGGATTCGCACAGATACGCAGTATTTT
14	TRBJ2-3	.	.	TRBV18	CASSPRPPPDTQYF	TGTGCCAGCTCACCAAGGCCCCCCCCAGATACGCAGTATTTT
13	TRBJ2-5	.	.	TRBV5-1	CASSRGPQETQYF	TGCGCCAGCAGCCGGGGGCCTCAAGAGACCCAGTACTTC
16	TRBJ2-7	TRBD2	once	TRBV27	CASSPYLAGSSYEQYF	TGTGCCAGCAGTCCCTATCTAGCGGGAAGCTCCTACGAGCAGTACTTC
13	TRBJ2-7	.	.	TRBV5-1	CASSLASADEQYF	TGCGCCAGCAGCTTGGCCTCGGCTGACGAGCAGTACTTC
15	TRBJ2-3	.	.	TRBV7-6	CASSLGLVSTDTQYF	TGTGCCAGCAGCTTAGGTCTAGTCTCGACAGATACGCAGTATTTT
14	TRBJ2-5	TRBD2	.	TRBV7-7	CASSPSGSRETQYF	TGTGCCAGCAGCCCTAGCGGGAGCCGCGAGACCCAGTACTTC
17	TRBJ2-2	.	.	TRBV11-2	CASSGGTRTENTGELFF	TGTGCCAGCAGCGGGGGGACACGGACGGAGAACACCGGGGAGCTGTTTTTT
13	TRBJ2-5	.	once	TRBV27	CASSSNWLETQYF	TGTGCCAGCAGTTCCAATTGGTTAGAGACCCAGTACTTC
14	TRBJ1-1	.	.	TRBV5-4	CASSYGSLNTEAFF	TGTGCCAGCAGCTATGGCAGTCTGAACACTGAAGCTTTCTTT
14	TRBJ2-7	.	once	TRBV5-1	CASSIGVSSYEQYF	TGCGCCAGCAGCATAGGGGTATCCTCCTACGAGCAGTACTTC
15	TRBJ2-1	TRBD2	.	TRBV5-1	CASSLAGTTWNEQFF	TGCGCCAGCAGCTTGGCGGGGACTACGTGGAATGAGCAGTTCTTC
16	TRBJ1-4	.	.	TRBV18	CASSPTTSAANEKLFF	TGTGCCAGCTCACCAACCACCAGTGCAGCTAATGAAAAACTGTTTTTT
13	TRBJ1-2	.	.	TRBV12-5	CASAPLSTAGYTF	TGTGCTAGTGCCCCTTTGAGTACGGCTGGCTACACCTTC
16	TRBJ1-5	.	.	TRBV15	CATSRDSRMGNQPQHF	TGTGCCACCAGCAGAGATAGTAGAATGGGCAATCAGCCCCAGCATTTT
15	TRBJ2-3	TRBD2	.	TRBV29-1	CSAEEAGLGLGTQYF	TGCAGCGCTGAAGAGGCGGGACTAGGATTGGGTACGCAGTATTTT
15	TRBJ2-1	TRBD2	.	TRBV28	CASSPLAGVVNEQFF	TGTGCCAGCAGTCCCCTAGCGGGAGTCGTCAATGAGCAGTTCTTC
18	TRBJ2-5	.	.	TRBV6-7	CASSAKIGPSLLQETQYF	TGTGCCAGCAGTGCTAAAATTGGCCCCTCGCTCCTCCAAGAGACCCAGTACTTC
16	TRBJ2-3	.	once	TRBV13	CASSGRGRPSTDTQYF	TGTGCCAGCAGCGGCCGGGGCAGGCCTAGCACAGATACGCAGTATTTT
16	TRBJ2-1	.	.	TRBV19	CASSIPGPRNYNEQFF	TGTGCCAGTAGTATACCTGGACCACGAAATTACAATGAGCAGTTCTTC
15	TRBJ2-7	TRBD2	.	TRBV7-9	CASRSSGRNFYEQYF	TGTGCCAGCAGGTCTAGCGGGAGGAACTTCTACGAGCAGTACTTC
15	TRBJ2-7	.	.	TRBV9	CASSVVPADPYEQYF	TGTGCCAGCAGCGTAGTCCCAGCGGACCCCTACGAGCAGTACTTC
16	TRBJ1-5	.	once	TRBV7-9	CASSLGRGDSNQPQHF	TGTGCCAGCAGCTTAGGTAGGGGGGATAGCAATCAGCCCCAGCATTTT
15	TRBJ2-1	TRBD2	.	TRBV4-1	CASSHEGLVGNEQFF	TGCGCCAGCAGCCATGAAGGACTAGTTGGCAATGAGCAGTTCTTC
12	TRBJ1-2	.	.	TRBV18	CASSPPGDGYTF	TGTGCCAGCTCACCGCCCGGCGATGGCTACACCTTC
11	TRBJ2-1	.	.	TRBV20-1	CSALLVNEQFF	TGCAGTGCTCTACTAGTCAATGAGCAGTTCTTC
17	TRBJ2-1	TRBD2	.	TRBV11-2	CASSPGLALRSYNEQFF	TGTGCCAGCAGCCCGGGACTAGCTCTTCGCTCCTACAATGAGCAGTTCTTC
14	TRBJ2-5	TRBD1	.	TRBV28	CASSPTGGVETQYF	TGTGCCAGCAGCCCAACAGGGGGCGTCGAGACCCAGTACTTC
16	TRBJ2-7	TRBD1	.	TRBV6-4	CAKQSRLRGDRGEQYF	TGTGCGAAACAAAGCCGGTTAAGGGGGGACAGGGGCGAGCAGTACTTC